The T cell receptor beta chain described here comes from a study of blood T cell repertoires in COVID-19. Libraries were prepared by immunoSEQ multiplex PCR; TCRdb keeps only in-frame clonotypes and omits some of them. Of roughly 290,000 clones detected, 87% appear once; the ten largest clones hold around 5.8%. Germline lookup yields CDR1 MNHEY and CDR2 SMNVEV (reference sequence). The CDR3 covers 12 residues. V lost 5 bases to trimming and J lost 10 bases, with 12 bases between them. This TCR came from a middle-aged woman who had recovered from COVID-19. The V and J genes are TRBV27 and TRBJ2-1; possibly TRBD2 for D (6 bases). The sequenced sample consisted of PBMCs or T cells enriched from blood (not recorded which). The DNA for the CDR3 is TGTGCCAGCAGTGCCGGGAGAAGCGAGCAGTTCTTC. It codes for CASSAGRSEQFF.